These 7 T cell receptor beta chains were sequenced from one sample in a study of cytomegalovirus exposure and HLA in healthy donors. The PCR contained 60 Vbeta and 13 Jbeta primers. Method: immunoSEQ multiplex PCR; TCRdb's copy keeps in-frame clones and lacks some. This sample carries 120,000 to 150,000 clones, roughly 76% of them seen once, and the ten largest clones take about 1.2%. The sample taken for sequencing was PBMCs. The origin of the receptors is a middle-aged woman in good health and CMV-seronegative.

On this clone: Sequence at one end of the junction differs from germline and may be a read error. Here the CDR3 DNA reads TGTTCCAGCAGCTCCCGGGACACGAGTTACAATGAGCAGTTCTTC. This encodes CSSSSRDTSYNEQFF. This chain uses TRBV7-9 with TRBJ2-1; maybe TRBD1 (6 bases). The CDR3 length is 15 residues. Looked up from germline, CDR1 is SEHNR and CDR2 is FQNEAQ (reference sequence).

CDR3 residues: CASRGQGNSPLHF. Written as DNA, the CDR3 is TGTGCCAGCAGGGGACAGGGTAACTCACCCCTCCACTTT. J is TRBJ1-6 and V is TRBV6-6; 9 bases are a match to TRBD1. Germline trimming cut 6 bases from V and 10 bases from J; bases unmatched to any gene: 4. The germline CDR1 and CDR2 sequences are MNHNY and SVGAGI (reference sequence). The CDR3 is made up of 13 amino acids.

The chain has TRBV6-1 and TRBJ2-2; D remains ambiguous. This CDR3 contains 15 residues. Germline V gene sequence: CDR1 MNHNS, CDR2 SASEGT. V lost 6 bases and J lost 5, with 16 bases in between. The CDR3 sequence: CASRSFPTGTGELFF. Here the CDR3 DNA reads TGTGCCAGCAGAAGCTTTCCTACGGGTACCGGGGAGCTGTTTTTT.

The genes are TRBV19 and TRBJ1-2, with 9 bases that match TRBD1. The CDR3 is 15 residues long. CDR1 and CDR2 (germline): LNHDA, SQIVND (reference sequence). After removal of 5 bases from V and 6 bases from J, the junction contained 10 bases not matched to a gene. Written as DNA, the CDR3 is TGTGCCAGTAGTTTCCGGACAGGGGAAGGCCATGGCTACACCTTC. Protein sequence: CASSFRTGEGHGYTF.

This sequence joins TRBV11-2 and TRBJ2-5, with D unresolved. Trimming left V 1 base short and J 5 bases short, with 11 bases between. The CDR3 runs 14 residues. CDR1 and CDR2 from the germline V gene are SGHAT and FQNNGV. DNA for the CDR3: TGTGCCAGCAGCTTAGGTCAGGTCCGTGAGACCCAGTACTTC. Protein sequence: CASSLGQVRETQYF.

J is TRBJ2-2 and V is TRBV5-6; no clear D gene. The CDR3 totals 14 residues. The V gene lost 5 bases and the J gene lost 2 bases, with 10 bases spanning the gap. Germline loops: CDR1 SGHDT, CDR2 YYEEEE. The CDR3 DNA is TGTGCCAGCAGTGCCGGGTATAACACCGGGGAGCTGTTTTTT. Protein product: CASSAGYNTGELFF.

CDR3 sequence: CASSGDRGVEKLFF. The CDR3 region has the DNA TGTGCCAGCAGCGGAGACAGGGGAGTTGAAAAACTGTTTTTT. The chain is built from TRBV7-9 and TRBJ1-4, with 8 bases lining up with TRBD1. J was trimmed by 7 bases and V by 5 bases; bases with no gene match: 6. Germline-derived CDR1 and CDR2 are SEHNR and FQNEAQ (reference sequence). CDR3 size: 14 residues.